These T cell receptor beta chains were read from a single sample in a study of read filtering for tumor transcriptome and immune sequencing. TCRdb analysed the reads with MiXCR anew, one entry per CDR3 protein. The sample has about 90,000 distinct CDR3 sequences, over 9% seen once. The sequenced sample consisted of a population of CD138-negative cells sorted from bone marrow. Source of these receptors: a donor aged 40 or older with multiple myeloma. CDR3s include the opening cysteine and the closing phenylalanine or tryptophan. The order of the fields is J gene, D gene, clone size, V gene, CDR3 protein, CDR3 DNA. A D gene is named only where the DNA matches it firmly. For some rows the clone size is stated as once, few or many, or as a class when expanded; others skip it.

>TRBJ2-7|NA|many|TRBV7-9
CASSPTDRIREQYF
TGTGCCAGCAGCCCAACAGACAGGATTAGGGAGCAGTACTTC
>TRBJ1-2|TRBD1|many|TRBV2
CASVVGTGDGYTF
TGTGCCAGCGTAGTAGGTACAGGGGATGGCTACACCTTC
>TRBJ2-3|NA|many|TRBV7-2
CASRNTDTQYF
TGTGCCAGCAGAAACACAGATACGCAGTATTTT
>TRBJ2-2|TRBD2|many|TRBV30
CAWSESASGRFGELFF
TGTGCCTGGAGTGAGAGTGCTAGCGGGAGATTCGGGGAGCTGTTTTTT
>TRBJ2-6|NA|many|TRBV12-5
CASGPISGANVLTF
TGTGCTAGTGGCCCAATCTCTGGGGCCAACGTCCTGACTTTC
>TRBJ1-1|TRBD1|once|TRBV29-1
CSGNRGRGTEAIF
TGCAGCGGAAACAGGGGGCGCGGGACTGAAGCTATCTTT
>TRBJ2-5|NA|NA|TRBV5-1
CASSLADLQGRETQYF
TGCGCCAGCAGCTTGGCCGATTTACAGGGCAGGGAGACCCAGTACTTC
>TRBJ1-4|NA|many|TRBV5-1
CASSLEGSWGEKLFF
TGCGCCAGCAGCTTGGAAGGCTCTTGGGGCGAAAAACTGTTTTTT
>TRBJ1-1|TRBD1|NA|TRBV6-4
CASSAGTENTEAFF
TGTGCCAGCAGCGCCGGGACAGAAAACACTGAAGCTTTCTTT
>TRBJ2-7|TRBD2|few|TRBV12-3/TRBV12-4
CASSPGGGRAPGEQYF
TGTGCCAGCAGCCCGGGAGGCGGGAGGGCGCCTGGCGAGCAGTACTTC
>TRBJ2-5|TRBD2|many|TRBV2
CASSEALLAGLRETQYF
TGTGCCAGCAGTGAAGCGCTTCTAGCGGGCCTGCGAGAGACCCAGTACTTC
>TRBJ2-7|NA|many|TRBV20-1
CSARETKSSYEQYF
TGCAGTGCTAGAGAAACTAAAAGCTCCTACGAGCAGTACTTC
>TRBJ1-5|TRBD1|NA|TRBV30
CACRGQGHQPQHF
TGTGCCTGTAGGGGACAGGGTCATCAGCCCCAGCATTTT
>TRBJ2-1|NA|many|TRBV5-1
CASSLVVGLSYNEQFF
TGCGCCAGCAGCTTGGTGGTCGGCCTGTCCTACAATGAGCAGTTCTTC
>TRBJ1-5|NA|many|TRBV28
CASKWGSNQPQHF
TGTGCCAGCAAGTGGGGGAGCAATCAGCCCCAGCATTTT
>TRBJ2-1|TRBD2|NA|TRBV19
CASRTGGTYNEQFF
TGTGCCAGTAGGACGGGAGGCACCTACAATGAGCAGTTCTTC
>TRBJ2-5|NA|many|TRBV29-1
CSVARRGMQTQYF
TGCAGCGTTGCCCGTCGGGGGATGCAGACCCAGTACTTC
>TRBJ2-1|NA|many|TRBV20-1
CSAPQFGGRGGSYNEQFF
TGCAGTGCGCCCCAATTCGGCGGAAGAGGGGGCTCCTACAATGAGCAGTTCTTC
>TRBJ1-5|TRBD1|many|TRBV28
CASSLWDRGVPQHF
TGTGCCAGCAGTTTATGGGACAGGGGGGTGCCCCAGCATTTT
>TRBJ2-1|NA|few|TRBV28
CASSLFPGMHEQFF
TGTGCCAGCAGTTTATTCCCGGGGATGCATGAGCAGTTCTTC
>TRBJ2-6|NA|many|TRBV6-1
CASSAGTASGANVLTF
TGTGCCAGCAGTGCCGGGACCGCGTCTGGGGCCAACGTCCTGACTTTC
>TRBJ2-2|NA|many|TRBV28
CASSRRPLGTGELFF
TGTGCCAGCAGTCGACGCCCCCTAGGTACCGGGGAGCTGTTTTTT
>TRBJ2-3|NA|many|TRBV28
CASSTAGGSDTQYF
TGTGCCAGCAGTACCGCCGGAGGATCGGATACGCAGTATTTT
>TRBJ2-1|TRBD2|many|TRBV19
CASSIGLADYNEQFF
TGTGCCAGTAGTATAGGACTAGCGGATTACAATGAGCAGTTCTTC
>TRBJ1-5|NA|many|TRBV18
CASSHGTHQPQHF
TGTGCCAGCTCTCACGGGACACATCAGCCCCAGCATTTT
>TRBJ2-3|NA|many|TRBV7-2
CASSQYRDGTDTQYF
TGTGCCAGCAGCCAGTACAGGGACGGCACAGATACGCAGTATTTT
>TRBJ2-7|TRBD1|NA|TRBV27
CASSPRTGAYEQYF
TGTGCCAGCAGTCCCCGGACAGGCGCCTACGAGCAGTACTTC
>TRBJ2-3|TRBD2|many|TRBV12-3/TRBV12-4
CASSASSLAGGRADTQYF
TGTGCCAGCAGTGCCTCCTCACTAGCGGGAGGACGGGCAGATACGCAGTATTTT
>TRBJ1-1|NA|many|TRBV5-1
CASSVDTPNTEAFF
TGCGCCAGCAGCGTGGACACTCCGAACACTGAAGCTTTCTTT
>TRBJ1-1|NA|many|TRBV20-1
CSASGRSDTEAFF
TGCAGTGCTAGTGGGAGGAGCGACACTGAAGCTTTCTTT
>TRBJ2-7|TRBD2|many|TRBV7-2
CASRPRTSGAYEQYF
TGTGCCAGCAGACCTCGTACTAGCGGGGCCTACGAGCAGTACTTC
>TRBJ2-7|TRBD1|many|TRBV6-5
CASSAGTGRYEQYF
TGTGCCAGCAGTGCCGGGACAGGGAGATACGAGCAGTACTTC
>TRBJ1-1|TRBD1|many|TRBV2
CASRRDGQVWTEAFF
TGTGCCAGCAGGCGCGACGGACAGGTTTGGACTGAAGCTTTCTTT
>TRBJ2-7|TRBD2|few|TRBV12-3/TRBV12-4
CASSFGASGSPVSEQYF
TGTGCCAGCAGTTTCGGGGCTAGCGGGAGCCCCGTGTCCGAGCAGTACTTC
>TRBJ2-1|TRBD1|many|TRBV5-1
CASSSQTGATHNEQFF
TGCGCCAGCAGCTCTCAGACAGGGGCAACACACAATGAGCAGTTCTTC
>TRBJ2-1|TRBD2|many|TRBV6-2/TRBV6-3
CASSRTSGAISSYNEQFF
TGTGCCAGCAGCCGTACTAGCGGGGCTATTAGCTCCTACAATGAGCAGTTCTTC
>TRBJ2-1|NA|many|TRBV20-1
CSGLGDGDEQFF
TGCAGTGGGTTGGGGGACGGGGATGAGCAGTTCTTC
>TRBJ2-1|NA|many|TRBV3-1
CASSLLEGGSAYNEQFF
TGTGCCAGCAGCCTTTTAGAGGGCGGTAGCGCGTACAATGAGCAGTTCTTC
>TRBJ1-3|NA|many|TRBV20-1
CSARPSTGGGNTIYF
TGCAGTGCTAGGCCTTCGACAGGCGGAGGAAACACCATATATTTT
>TRBJ1-1|NA|many|TRBV10-3
CAISEGLTNTEAFF
TGTGCCATCAGTGAAGGTCTGACGAACACTGAAGCTTTCTTT
>TRBJ2-7|NA|many|TRBV4-2
CASSQRGEQYF
TGTGCCAGCAGCCAACGTGGGGAGCAGTACTTC
>TRBJ2-3|NA|many|TRBV7-9
CASSSPRSDSTDTQYF
TGTGCCAGCAGCTCCCCACGGTCGGACAGCACAGATACGCAGTATTTT
>TRBJ2-5|TRBD2|many|TRBV7-3
CASSLWAGGPETQYF
TGTGCCAGCAGCTTATGGGCGGGAGGGCCAGAGACCCAGTACTTC
>TRBJ2-1|NA|NA|TRBV7-2
CASNPAGSSYNEQFF
TGTGCCAGCAACCCGGCGGGAAGCTCCTACAATGAGCAGTTCTTC
>TRBJ2-3|NA|many|TRBV5-6
CASSGASGTDTQYF
TGTGCCAGCAGCGGGGCCAGCGGCACAGATACGCAGTATTTT
>TRBJ1-2|NA|many|TRBV21-1
CASSKALRPQQSYGYTF
TGTGCCAGCAGCAAAGCCTTAAGGCCCCAACAGTCCTATGGCTACACCTTC
>TRBJ2-1|TRBD2|many|TRBV5-4
CASSSFSSGSSYNEQFF
TGTGCCAGCAGCTCCTTCTCCAGCGGGAGCTCCTACAATGAGCAGTTCTTC
>TRBJ1-2|NA|many|TRBV29-1
CSVRDGSTYGYTF
TGCAGCGTCCGGGATGGCAGTACCTATGGCTACACCTTC
>TRBJ2-7|TRBD1|many|TRBV20-1
CRDNRDIKRSGGNEQYF
TGCAGGGATAACCGGGACATTAAGCGGTCAGGGGGCAACGAGCAGTACTTC
>TRBJ2-3|NA|many|TRBV14
CASSQVAMRTDTQYF
TGTGCCAGCAGCCAAGTAGCGATGCGGACAGATACGCAGTATTTT
>TRBJ1-3|TRBD1|many|TRBV7-9
CASSSGQGSGNTIYF
TGTGCCAGCAGCTCGGGACAGGGCTCTGGAAACACCATATATTTT
>TRBJ2-1|TRBD2|many|TRBV29-1
CSAPGLARNEQFF
TGCAGCGCACCGGGACTAGCGAGGAATGAGCAGTTCTTC